This entry lists 7 T cell receptor beta chains sequenced from one sample in a study of T-cell memory formation after mild COVID-19. TCRdb reprocessed the 5' RACE reads with MiXCR, giving one entry per CDR3 protein. The repertoire holds approximately 580,000 distinct CDR3 sequences, with about a fifth as singletons. The sample comprised PBMCs or a T cell subset sorted from them (not recorded which). These receptors all stem from an adult woman who had mild COVID-19 (a few samples of this study predate the infection). Cell type and time point are not known.

This chain uses TRBV4-2 with TRBJ2-1; the match to TRBD1 covers 8 bases. Germline CDR1 reads LGHNA; CDR2 reads YNFKEQ. The CDR3 covers 15 residues. Trimming cost V 4 bases and J 7 bases; bases outside gene matches: 9. The CDR3 coding sequence is TGTGCCAGCAGCCGGACGGACAGGGACGGAAATGAGCAGTTCTTC. It is translated as CASSRTDRDGNEQFF.

The table lists this clonotype with a few counts. The rearrangement joins TRBV7-2 to TRBJ2-7; a weak D match, TRBD2 (6 bases). V was shortened by 2 bases and J by 0 bases, with 11 bases between the two germline ends. Germline CDR1 SGHTA, CDR2 FQGNSA. This CDR3 comprises 15 residues. Written as DNA, the CDR3 is TGTGCCAGCAGCTTATTTCGGGACTCCTCCTACGAGCAGTACTTC. It encodes CASSLFRDSSYEQYF.

The chain recombines TRBV7-9 with TRBJ1-1, with a possible D match to TRBD1 (6 bases). The CDR3 is 15 amino acids. Trimming shortened V by 2 bases and J by 5 bases, and 15 bases separated the two germline ends. Germline values: CDR1 SEHNR, CDR2 FQNEAQ (reference sequence). The CDR3 DNA reads as TGTGCCAGCAGCTTAACGCAGGGGATTGGGACTGAAGCTTTCTTT. It translates to CASSLTQGIGTEAFF.

The CDR3 is CASIHIRAETGRLAPRSTHEQFF. The CDR3 DNA is TGTGCCAGCATCCATATACGGGCCGAGACAGGGAGACTAGCGCCTAGGTCGACCCATGAGCAGTTCTTC. This rearrangement joins TRBV7-8 to TRBJ2-1; the D gene is possibly TRBD2 (8 bases). CDR1 is SGHVS, CDR2 FQNEAQ, per germline. The V and J ends lost 7 bases and 8 bases respectively, with 45 bases between them. The CDR3 is 23 amino acids.

The J gene is TRBJ1-1, the V gene TRBV12-3 or TRBV12-4, with no clear D. The CDR3 is 16 residues long. Trimming removed 2 bases at V and 0 bases at J, with 13 bases between. The CDR3 sequence is CASSLPDDPMNTEAFF. CDR3 nucleotides: TGTGCCAGCAGTTTACCCGATGACCCCATGAACACTGAAGCTTTCTTT.

V gene TRBV6-2 or TRBV6-3 combines with J gene TRBJ2-2; 13 nucleotides agree with TRBD2. The V gene end was trimmed by 5 bases and the J gene end by 3 bases; junction bases not matched to a gene: 9. Germline assignment: CDR1 MNHEY and CDR2 SVGEGT. The CDR3 extends over 18 amino acids. CDR3 in DNA: TGTGCCAGCAGTCTAGGACTAGCGGGAGTCGGGTACACCGGGGAGCTGTTTTTT. Its protein is CASSLGLAGVGYTGELFF.

The chain employs TRBV20-1 and TRBJ2-7; no clear D. V lost 4 bases and J lost 0, with 13 bases in between. CDR3 length: 14 amino acids. Looked up from germline, CDR1 is DFQATT and CDR2 is SNEGSKA (reference sequence). Here the CDR3 reads CSATDWRYSYEQYF. The CDR3 nucleotides are TGCAGTGCTACCGATTGGCGGTACTCCTACGAGCAGTACTTC.